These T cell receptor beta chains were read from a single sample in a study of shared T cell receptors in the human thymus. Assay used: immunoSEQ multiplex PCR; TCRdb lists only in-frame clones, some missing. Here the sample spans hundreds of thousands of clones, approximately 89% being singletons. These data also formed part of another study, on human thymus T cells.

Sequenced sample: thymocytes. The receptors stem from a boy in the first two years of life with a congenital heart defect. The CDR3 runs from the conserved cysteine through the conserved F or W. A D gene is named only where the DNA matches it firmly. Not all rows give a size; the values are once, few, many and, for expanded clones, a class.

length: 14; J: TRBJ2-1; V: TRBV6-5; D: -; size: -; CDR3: CASSSSRNYNEQFF; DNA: TGTGCCAGCAGTTCCTCCAGGAACTACAATGAGCAGTTCTTC
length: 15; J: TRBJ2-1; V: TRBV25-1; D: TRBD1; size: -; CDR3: CAGSAGQGDTNEQFF; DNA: TGTGCCGGCAGTGCCGGACAGGGAGATACGAATGAGCAGTTCTTC
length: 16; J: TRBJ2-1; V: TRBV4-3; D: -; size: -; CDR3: CASSQGRGAPPSEQFF; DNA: TGCGCCAGCAGCCAGGGTCGGGGGGCCCCACCCAGTGAGCAGTTCTTC
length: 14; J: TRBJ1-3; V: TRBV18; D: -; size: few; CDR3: CASSLQFSGNTIYF; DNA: TGTGCCAGCTCACTACAGTTCTCTGGAAACACCATATATTTT
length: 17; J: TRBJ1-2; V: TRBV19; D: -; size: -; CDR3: CASSIDLINDRNYGYTF; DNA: TGTGCCAGTAGTATAGATCTAATAAATGACAGGAACTATGGCTACACCTTC
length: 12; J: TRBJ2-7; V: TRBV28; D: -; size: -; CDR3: CASSPRGTEQYF; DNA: TGTGCCAGCAGTCCTCGGGGGACCGAGCAGTACTTC
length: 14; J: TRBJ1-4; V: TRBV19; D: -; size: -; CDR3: CASSIGTTNEKLFF; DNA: TGTGCCAGTAGTATCGGGACAACTAATGAAAAACTGTTTTTT
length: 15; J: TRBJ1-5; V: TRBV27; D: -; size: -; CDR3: CASTPYGQSNQPQHF; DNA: TGTGCCAGCACCCCGTATGGGCAGAGCAATCAGCCCCAGCATTTT
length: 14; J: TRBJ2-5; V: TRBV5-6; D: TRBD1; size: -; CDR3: CASSLDRGAETQYF; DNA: TGTGCCAGCAGCCTGGACAGGGGGGCAGAGACCCAGTACTTC
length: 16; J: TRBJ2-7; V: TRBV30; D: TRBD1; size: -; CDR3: CAWSVEDRGYYYEQYF; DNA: TGTGCCTGGAGTGTTGAGGACAGGGGCTATTACTACGAGCAGTACTTC
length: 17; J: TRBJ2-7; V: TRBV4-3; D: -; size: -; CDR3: CASSQNPGHPSSYEQYF; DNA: TGCGCCAGCAGCCAAAATCCGGGACATCCGAGCTCCTACGAGCAGTACTTC
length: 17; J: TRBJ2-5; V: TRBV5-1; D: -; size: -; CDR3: CASSLVGRGGDWETQYF; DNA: TGCGCCAGCAGCTTGGTTGGCAGGGGAGGGGATTGGGAGACCCAGTACTTC
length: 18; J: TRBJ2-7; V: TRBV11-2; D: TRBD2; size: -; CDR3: CASSSPEDLAGDSYEQYF; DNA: TGTGCCAGCAGCTCACCGGAGGACTTAGCGGGGGATTCCTACGAGCAGTACTTC
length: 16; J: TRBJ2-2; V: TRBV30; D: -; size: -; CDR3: CAWRPLTSSNTGELFF; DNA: TGTGCCTGGCGTCCGTTAACTAGCTCGAACACCGGGGAGCTGTTTTTT
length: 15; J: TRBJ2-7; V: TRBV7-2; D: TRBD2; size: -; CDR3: CASSLRAGETYEQYF; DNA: TGTGCCAGCAGCTTAAGGGCGGGGGAGACCTACGAGCAGTACTTC
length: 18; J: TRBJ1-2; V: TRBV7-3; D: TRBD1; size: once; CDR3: CASSLTGTGKTLNYGYTF; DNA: TGTGCCAGCAGCTTAACCGGGACAGGGAAGACACTCAACTATGGCTACACCTTC
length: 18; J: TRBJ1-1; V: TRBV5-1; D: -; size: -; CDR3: CASSLELGQRDLNTEAFF; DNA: TGCGCCAGCAGCTTGGAATTAGGACAGAGGGATCTGAACACTGAAGCTTTCTTT
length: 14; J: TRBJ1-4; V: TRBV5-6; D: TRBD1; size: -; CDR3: CASRQTGPSEKLFF; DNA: TGTGCCAGCAGGCAGACAGGGCCCTCTGAAAAACTGTTTTTT
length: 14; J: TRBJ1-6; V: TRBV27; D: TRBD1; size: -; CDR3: CASRWTGLNSPLHF; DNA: TGTGCCAGCAGGTGGACAGGGCTAAATTCACCCCTCCACTTT
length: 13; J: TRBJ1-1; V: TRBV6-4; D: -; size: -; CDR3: CASKSGPNTEAFF; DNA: TGTGCCAGCAAGTCAGGGCCGAACACTGAAGCTTTCTTT
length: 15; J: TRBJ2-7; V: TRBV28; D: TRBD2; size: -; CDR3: CASSPLAGTSYEQYF; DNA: TGTGCCAGCAGCCCACTAGCGGGAACCTCCTACGAGCAGTACTTC
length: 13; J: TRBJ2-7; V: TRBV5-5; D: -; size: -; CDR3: CASSSDRTYEQYF; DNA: TGTGCCAGCAGCTCCGACAGGACCTACGAGCAGTACTTC
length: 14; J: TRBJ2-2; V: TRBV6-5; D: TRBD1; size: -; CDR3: CASRRQGETGELFF; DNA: TGTGCCAGCAGAAGACAGGGGGAGACCGGGGAGCTGTTTTTT
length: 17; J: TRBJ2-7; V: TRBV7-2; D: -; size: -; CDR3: CASSLIPIPTSSYEQYF; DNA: TGTGCCAGCAGCTTAATCCCCATTCCTACGAGCTCCTACGAGCAGTACTTC
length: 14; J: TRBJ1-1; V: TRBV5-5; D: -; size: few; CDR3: CASSYGQMNTEAFF; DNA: TGTGCCAGCAGCTATGGCCAAATGAACACTGAAGCTTTCTTT
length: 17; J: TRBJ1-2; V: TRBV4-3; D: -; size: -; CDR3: CASSQAPARGRNYGYTF; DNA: TGCGCCAGCAGCCAAGCTCCGGCCAGGGGACGAAACTATGGCTACACCTTC
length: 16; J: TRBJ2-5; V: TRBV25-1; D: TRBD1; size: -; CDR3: CASATPRQGRQETQYF; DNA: TGTGCCAGCGCCACTCCACGACAGGGTAGGCAAGAGACCCAGTACTTC
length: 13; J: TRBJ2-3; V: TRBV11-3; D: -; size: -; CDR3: CASSLGVRGTQYF; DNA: TGTGCCAGCAGCTTAGGTGTGCGAGGTACGCAGTATTTT
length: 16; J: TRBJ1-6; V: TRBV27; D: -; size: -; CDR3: CASSPYNYRDNSPLHF; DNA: TGTGCCAGCAGCCCTTATAACTACAGGGACAATTCACCCCTCCACTTT
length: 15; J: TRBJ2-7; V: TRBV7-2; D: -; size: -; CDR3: CASSLAPGSTYEQYF; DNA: TGTGCCAGCAGCTTAGCGCCAGGGTCAACCTACGAGCAGTACTTC
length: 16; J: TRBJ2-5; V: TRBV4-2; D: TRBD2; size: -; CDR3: CASSQLAGGIQETQYF; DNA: TGTGCCAGCAGCCAGCTAGCGGGGGGGATACAAGAGACCCAGTACTTC
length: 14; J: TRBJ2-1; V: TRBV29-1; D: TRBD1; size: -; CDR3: CSGFWGQRYNEQFF; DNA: TGCAGCGGATTTTGGGGACAGCGATACAATGAGCAGTTCTTC
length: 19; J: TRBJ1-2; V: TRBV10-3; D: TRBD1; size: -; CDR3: CAISRRLGQGSSVNYGYTF; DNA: TGTGCCATCAGTCGTCGGTTGGGACAGGGTAGTAGTGTCAACTATGGCTACACCTTC
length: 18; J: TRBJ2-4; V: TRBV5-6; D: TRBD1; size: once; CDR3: CASSTRDRGYLAKNIQYF; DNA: TGTGCCAGCAGCACAAGGGACAGGGGGTACCTAGCCAAAAACATTCAGTACTTC
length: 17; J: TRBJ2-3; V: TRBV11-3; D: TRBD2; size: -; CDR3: CASSLTSGRAGTDTQYF; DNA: TGTGCCAGCAGCTTAACTAGCGGGAGGGCTGGAACAGATACGCAGTATTTT
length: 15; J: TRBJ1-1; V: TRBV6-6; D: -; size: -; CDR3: CASSYSGAVRGEAFF; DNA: TGTGCCAGCAGTTACTCTGGCGCAGTCAGGGGTGAAGCTTTCTTT
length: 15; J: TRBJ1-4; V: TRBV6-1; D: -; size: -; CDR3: CASNPRAGTNEKLFF; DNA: TGTGCCAGCAACCCGAGGGCGGGTACTAATGAAAAACTGTTTTTT
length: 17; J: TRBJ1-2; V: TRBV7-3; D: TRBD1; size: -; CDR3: CASSLKSPPGQGYGYTF; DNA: TGTGCCAGCAGCTTAAAAAGCCCACCGGGACAGGGATATGGCTACACCTTC
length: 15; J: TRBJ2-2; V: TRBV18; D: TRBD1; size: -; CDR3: CASSPDRGRTGELFF; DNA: TGTGCCAGCTCACCGGACAGGGGAAGGACCGGGGAGCTGTTTTTT
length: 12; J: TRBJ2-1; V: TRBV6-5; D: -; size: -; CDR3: CASRGSNNEQFF; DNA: TGTGCCAGCAGGGGCAGCAACAATGAGCAGTTCTTC